This TCR beta chain was recovered during a study of CD8 T cells in Susac syndrome. Findings and caveats of the study: The study's TCR sequencing and HLA analysis covered a relatively small number of individuals, and the study acknowledged this.

This clonotype was observed a few times. Antigen specificity is unknown. TCR beta sequencing covered blood CD8+ and CD4+ T cells. Negative magnetic isolation gave CD8+ and CD4+ cells; FACS enriched CD8+ TEMRA. An input of about 0.5 to 1 ug of RNA was subjected to reverse transcription using random hexamers. A multiplex approach, immunoSEQ multiplex PCR, amplified TCR beta CDR3 across 54 Vbeta and 13 Jbeta. TCRdb reprocessed the immunoSEQ multiplex PCR reads via MiXCR and lists one record per CDR3 protein. The data show roughly 330,000 distinct CDR3 sequences, with around 90% seen just once and approximately 0.065% held by the top ten. The V and J ends lost 0 bases and 6 bases respectively, with 11 bases between them. CDR3 length: 13 amino acids. In germline, CDR1 is GTSNPN, CDR2 SVGIG (reference sequence).

The sequence derives from a human donor with multiple sclerosis. Specimen: CD4+ T cells from PBMCs. The chain uses TRBV30 and TRBJ1-2; TRBD1 might be the D (5 bases). The DNA for the CDR3 is TGTGCCTGGAGTGTACGCAGGGCGGATGGCTACACCTTC. It specifies CAWSVRRADGYTF. Filled out from reference TRBV30 and TRBJ1-2, the complete variable domain reads SQTIHQWPATLVQPVGSPLSLECTVEGTSNPNLYWYRQAAGRGLQLLFYSVGIGQISSEVPQNLSASRPQDRQFILSSKKLLLSDSGFYLCAWSVRRADGYTFGSGTRLTVV.